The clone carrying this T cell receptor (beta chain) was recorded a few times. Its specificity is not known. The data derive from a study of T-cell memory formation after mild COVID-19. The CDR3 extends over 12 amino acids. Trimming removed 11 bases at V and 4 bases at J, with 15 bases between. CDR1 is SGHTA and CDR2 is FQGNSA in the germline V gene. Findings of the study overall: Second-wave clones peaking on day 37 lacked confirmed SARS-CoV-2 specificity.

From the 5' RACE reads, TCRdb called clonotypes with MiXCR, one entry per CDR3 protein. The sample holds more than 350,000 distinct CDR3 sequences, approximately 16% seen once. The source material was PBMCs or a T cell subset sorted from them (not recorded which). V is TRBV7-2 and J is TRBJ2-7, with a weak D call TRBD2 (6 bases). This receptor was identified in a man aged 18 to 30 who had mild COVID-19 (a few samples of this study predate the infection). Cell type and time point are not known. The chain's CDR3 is CAAGTGAYEQYF. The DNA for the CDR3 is TGTGCCGCTGGGACGGGAGCTTACGAGCAGTACTTC.